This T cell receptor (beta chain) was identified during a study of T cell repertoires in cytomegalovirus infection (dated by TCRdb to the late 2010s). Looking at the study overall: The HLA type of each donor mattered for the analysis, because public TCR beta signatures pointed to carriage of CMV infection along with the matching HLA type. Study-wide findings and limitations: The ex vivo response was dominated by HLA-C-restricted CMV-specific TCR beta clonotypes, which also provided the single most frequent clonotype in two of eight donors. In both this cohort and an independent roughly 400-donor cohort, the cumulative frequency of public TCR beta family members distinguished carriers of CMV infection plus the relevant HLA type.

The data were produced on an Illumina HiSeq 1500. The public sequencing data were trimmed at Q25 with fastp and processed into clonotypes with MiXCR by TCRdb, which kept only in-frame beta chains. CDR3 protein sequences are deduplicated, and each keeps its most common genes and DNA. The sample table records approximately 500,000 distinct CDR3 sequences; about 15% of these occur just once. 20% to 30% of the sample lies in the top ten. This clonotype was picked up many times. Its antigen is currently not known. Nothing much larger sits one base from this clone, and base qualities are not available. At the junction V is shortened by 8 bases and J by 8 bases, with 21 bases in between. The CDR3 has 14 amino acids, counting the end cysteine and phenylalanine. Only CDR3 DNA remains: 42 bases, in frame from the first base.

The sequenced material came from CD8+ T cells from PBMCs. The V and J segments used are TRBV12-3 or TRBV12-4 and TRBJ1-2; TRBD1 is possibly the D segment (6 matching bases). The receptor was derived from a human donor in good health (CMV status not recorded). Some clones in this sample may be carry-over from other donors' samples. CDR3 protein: CASGPFGGARGYTF. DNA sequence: TGTGCCAGCGGCCCCTTTGGGGGGGCTCGGGGCTACACCTTC.